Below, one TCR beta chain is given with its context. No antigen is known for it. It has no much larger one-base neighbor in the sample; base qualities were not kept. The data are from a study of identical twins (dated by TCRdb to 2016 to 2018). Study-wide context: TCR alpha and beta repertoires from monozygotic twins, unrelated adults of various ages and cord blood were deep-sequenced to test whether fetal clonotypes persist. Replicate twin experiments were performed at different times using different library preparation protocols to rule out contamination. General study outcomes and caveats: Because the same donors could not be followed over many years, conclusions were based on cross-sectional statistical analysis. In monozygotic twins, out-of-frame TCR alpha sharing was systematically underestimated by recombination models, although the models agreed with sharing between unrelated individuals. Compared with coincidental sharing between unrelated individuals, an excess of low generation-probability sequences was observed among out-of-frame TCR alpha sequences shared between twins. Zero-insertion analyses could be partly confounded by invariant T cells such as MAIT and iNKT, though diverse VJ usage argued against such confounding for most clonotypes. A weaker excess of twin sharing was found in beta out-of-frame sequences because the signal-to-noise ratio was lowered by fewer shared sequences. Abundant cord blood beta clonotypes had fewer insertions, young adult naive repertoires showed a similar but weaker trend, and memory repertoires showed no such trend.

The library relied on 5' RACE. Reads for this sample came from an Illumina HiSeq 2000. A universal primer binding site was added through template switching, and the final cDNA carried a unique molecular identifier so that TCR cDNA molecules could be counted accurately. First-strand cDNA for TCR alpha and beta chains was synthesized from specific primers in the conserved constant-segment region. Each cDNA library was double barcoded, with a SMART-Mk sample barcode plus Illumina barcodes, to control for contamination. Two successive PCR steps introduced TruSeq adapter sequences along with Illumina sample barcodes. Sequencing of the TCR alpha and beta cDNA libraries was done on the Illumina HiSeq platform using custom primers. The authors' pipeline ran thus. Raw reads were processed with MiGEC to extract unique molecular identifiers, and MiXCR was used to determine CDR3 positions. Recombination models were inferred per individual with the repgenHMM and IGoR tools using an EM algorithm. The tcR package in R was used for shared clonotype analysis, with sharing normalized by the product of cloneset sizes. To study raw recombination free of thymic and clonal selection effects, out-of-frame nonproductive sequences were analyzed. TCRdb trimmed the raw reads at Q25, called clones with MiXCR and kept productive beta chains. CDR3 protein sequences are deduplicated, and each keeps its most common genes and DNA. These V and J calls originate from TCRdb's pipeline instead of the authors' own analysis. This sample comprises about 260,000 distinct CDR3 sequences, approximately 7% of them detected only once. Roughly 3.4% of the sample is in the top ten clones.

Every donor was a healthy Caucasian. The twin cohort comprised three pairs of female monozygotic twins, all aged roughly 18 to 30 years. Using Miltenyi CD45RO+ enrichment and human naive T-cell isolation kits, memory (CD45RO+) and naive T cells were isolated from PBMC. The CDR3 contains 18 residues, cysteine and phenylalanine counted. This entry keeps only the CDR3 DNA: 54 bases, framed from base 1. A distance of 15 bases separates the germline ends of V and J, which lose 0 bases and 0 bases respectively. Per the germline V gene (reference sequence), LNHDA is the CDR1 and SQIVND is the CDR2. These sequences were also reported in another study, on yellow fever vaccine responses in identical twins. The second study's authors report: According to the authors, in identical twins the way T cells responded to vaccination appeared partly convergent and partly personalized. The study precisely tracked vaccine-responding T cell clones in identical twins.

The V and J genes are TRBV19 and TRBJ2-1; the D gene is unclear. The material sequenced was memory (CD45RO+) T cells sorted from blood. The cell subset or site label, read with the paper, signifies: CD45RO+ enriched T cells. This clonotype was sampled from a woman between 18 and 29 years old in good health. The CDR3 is CASSIEVTGPSSYNEQFF. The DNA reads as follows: TGTGCCAGTAGTATAGAGGTGACGGGCCCGAGCTCCTACAATGAGCAGTTCTTC.